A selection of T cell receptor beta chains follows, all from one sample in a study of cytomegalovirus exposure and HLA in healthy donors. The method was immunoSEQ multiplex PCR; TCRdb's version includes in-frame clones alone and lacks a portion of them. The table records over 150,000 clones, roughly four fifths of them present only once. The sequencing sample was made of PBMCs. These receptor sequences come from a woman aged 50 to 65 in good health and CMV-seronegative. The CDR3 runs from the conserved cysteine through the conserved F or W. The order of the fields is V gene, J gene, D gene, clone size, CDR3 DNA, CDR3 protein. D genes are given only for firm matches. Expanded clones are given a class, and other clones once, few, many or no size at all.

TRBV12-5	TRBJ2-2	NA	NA	TGTGCTAGTGGTTTGGTAATCAGGGAGGTCAACACCGGGGAGCTGTTTTTT	CASGLVIREVNTGELFF
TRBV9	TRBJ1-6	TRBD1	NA	TGTGCCAGCAACCGACAGGGGAAAGGTTCACCCCTCCACTTT	CASNRQGKGSPLHF
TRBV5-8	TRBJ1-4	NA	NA	TGTGCCAGCAGCTTGGCTTGGGGCGGTTATAATGAAAAACTGTTTTTT	CASSLAWGGYNEKLFF
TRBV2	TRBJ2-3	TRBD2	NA	TGTGCCAGCAGCCTCTTAGCGGGGGGGACAGATACGCAGTATTTT	CASSLLAGGTDTQYF
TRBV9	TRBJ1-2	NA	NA	TGTGCCAGCAGCGCAAGCACGATTAACTATGGCTACACCTTC	CASSASTINYGYTF
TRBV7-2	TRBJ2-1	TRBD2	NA	TGTGCCAGCAGCCCGATAGCGGGAGGCCGGAACAATGAGCAGTTCTTC	CASSPIAGGRNNEQFF
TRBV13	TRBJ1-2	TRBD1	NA	TGTGCCAGCAGCGACCGACAGGGGATCGACTATGGCTACACCTTC	CASSDRQGIDYGYTF
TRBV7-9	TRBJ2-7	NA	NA	TGTGCCAGCAGCTTATCGGGCAGGGGGGAGGAGCAGTACTTC	CASSLSGRGEEQYF
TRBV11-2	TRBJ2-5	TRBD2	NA	TGTGCCAGCAGCTTAGTGACCCTCGGGGCTAGCGGGGCCCAAGAGACCCAGTACTTC	CASSLVTLGASGAQETQYF
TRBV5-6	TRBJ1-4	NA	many	TGTGCCAGCAGCTACATTGCAACTAATGAAAAACTGTTTTTT	CASSYIATNEKLFF
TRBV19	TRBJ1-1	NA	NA	TGTGCCAGTAGCCTTCGGGGTGGTGAAGCTTTCTTT	CASSLRGGEAFF
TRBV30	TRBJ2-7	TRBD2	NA	TGTGCCTGGAGTGTACACTGGCACAGCGGGAGGTCCTACGAGCAGTACTTC	CAWSVHWHSGRSYEQYF
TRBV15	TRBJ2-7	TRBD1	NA	TGTGCCACCAGCCCCCGACAGGGCGACTACGAGCAGTACTTC	CATSPRQGDYEQYF
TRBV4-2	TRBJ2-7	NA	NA	TGTGCCAGCAGCCAAGGGGGCCGTCCCCACGAGCAGTACTTC	CASSQGGRPHEQYF
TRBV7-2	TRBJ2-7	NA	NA	TGTGCCAGCAGCTTACGAGGGAGTGGCGAGCAGTACTTC	CASSLRGSGEQYF
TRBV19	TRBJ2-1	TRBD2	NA	TGTGCCAGTAGTGCCAATGGCGGGAGTTTCCACAATGAGCAGTTCTTC	CASSANGGSFHNEQFF
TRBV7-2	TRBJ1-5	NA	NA	TGTGCCAGCAGCTTAACGGTCGATCAGCCCCAGCATTTT	CASSLTVDQPQHF
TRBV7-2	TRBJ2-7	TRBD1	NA	TGTGCCAGCAGCGCACAGGGGGGCCCCTACGAGCAGTACTTC	CASSAQGGPYEQYF
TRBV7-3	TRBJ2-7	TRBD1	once	TGTGCCAGCAGCTTAAACAGGGGAGAGGAGCAGTACTTC	CASSLNRGEEQYF
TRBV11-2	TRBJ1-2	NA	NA	TGTGCCAGCAGCTCGGACAGATATGGCTACACCTTC	CASSSDRYGYTF
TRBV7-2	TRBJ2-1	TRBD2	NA	TGTGCCAGCAGCTTAGGATTCGGGTCTAGCGGATCCTACAATGAGCAGTTCTTC	CASSLGFGSSGSYNEQFF
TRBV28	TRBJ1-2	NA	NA	TGTGCCAGCAGTCGTCGTATGAGGCTGGGTAACTATGGCTACACCTTC	CASSRRMRLGNYGYTF
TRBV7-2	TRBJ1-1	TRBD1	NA	TGTGCCAGCAGCCCACAGGGGGCGGGAACTGAAGCTTTCTTT	CASSPQGAGTEAFF
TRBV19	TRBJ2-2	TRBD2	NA	TGTGCCAGTAGTATACGGCTAGCGGGGGGGACGAGCACCGGGGAGCTGTTTTTT	CASSIRLAGGTSTGELFF
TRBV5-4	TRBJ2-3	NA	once	TGTGCCAGCAGTCCACGACTAGAGGAAACGCAGTATTTT	CASSPRLEETQYF
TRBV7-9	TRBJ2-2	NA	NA	TGTGCCAGCAGATCGACAGATAAGAACACCGGGGAGCTGTTTTTT	CASRSTDKNTGELFF
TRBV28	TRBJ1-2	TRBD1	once	TGTGCCACCAGCAAGGGACAGGGGCGGGGGTATGGCTACACCTTC	CATSKGQGRGYGYTF
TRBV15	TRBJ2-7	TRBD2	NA	TGTGCCACCAGCAGCCAGCGGGGTCCCTACGAGCAGTACTTC	CATSSQRGPYEQYF
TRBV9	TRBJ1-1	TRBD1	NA	TGTGCCAGCAGCGTAGAGGACAGGGGTGATACTGAAGCTTTCTTT	CASSVEDRGDTEAFF
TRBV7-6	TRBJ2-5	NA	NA	TGTGCCAGCAGCTTACTCCCCACCGGGGAGAACCAAGAGACCCAGTACTTC	CASSLLPTGENQETQYF
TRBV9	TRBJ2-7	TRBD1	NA	TGTGCCAGCAGAGCCTACAGGGGGCGAGTAGACGAGCAGTACTTC	CASRAYRGRVDEQYF
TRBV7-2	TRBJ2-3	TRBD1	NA	TGTGCCAGCAGCTCGGACAGGCCTAGGGGGATAGATACGCAGTATTTT	CASSSDRPRGIDTQYF
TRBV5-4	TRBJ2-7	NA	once	TGTGCCAGCAGCTTGTTGGAAGCCAGCGCCTCGCCCTCCTACGAGCAGTACTTC	CASSLLEASASPSYEQYF
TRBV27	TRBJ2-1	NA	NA	TGTGCCAGCAGTCCCGGGACTGGGACAGACCGCCCGCAGTTCTTC	CASSPGTGTDRPQFF
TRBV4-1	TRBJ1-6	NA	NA	TGCGCCAGCAGAGAGGGGGAACACCGGTCACCCCTCCACTTT	CASREGEHRSPLHF
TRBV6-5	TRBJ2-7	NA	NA	TGTGCCAGCAGTTACTCAGGACAGCCCGGTCTCTACGAGCAGTACTTC	CASSYSGQPGLYEQYF
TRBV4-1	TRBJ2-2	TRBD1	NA	TGCGCCAGCAGCCAAGAGACAGGGGACGCGGTTGAGCTGTTTTTT	CASSQETGDAVELFF
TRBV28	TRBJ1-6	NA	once	TGTGCCAGCAGTTTTGGGCAGTTCTATAATTCACCCCTCCACTTT	CASSFGQFYNSPLHF
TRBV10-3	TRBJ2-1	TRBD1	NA	TGTGCCATCCGGGTGGGGACAGGGGAAAGCTACAATGAGCAGTTCTTC	CAIRVGTGESYNEQFF
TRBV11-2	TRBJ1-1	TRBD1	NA	TGTGCCAGCAGCTTAGGGACAGGGAGGACTGAAGCTTTCTTT	CASSLGTGRTEAFF